This T cell receptor (beta chain) originates from a study of cytomegalovirus exposure and HLA in healthy donors. Findings of the study overall: At a 0.05 false discovery rate, a later analysis found about 17,000 TCR beta sequences to be associated with HLA alleles. When the data were analyzed later, several of the most significant clusters appeared to be linked to common viral pathogens.

60 Vbeta and 13 Jbeta primers were used in PCR. Data came from immunoSEQ multiplex PCR; TCRdb stores just in-frame clones and leaves some out. The profile shows roughly 130,000 clones, around 80% of them singletons. For this clone: No antigen is known for it.

Germline V gene data show CDR1 as GTSNPN and CDR2 as SVGIG (reference sequence). The germline V and J ends were trimmed by 1 base and 3 bases, with 7 bases remaining between them. CDR3 length equals 13 residues. The sequence came from a woman between 45 and 65 years old in good health and CMV-seropositive. The J gene is TRBJ1-3, the V gene TRBV30; D is undetermined. Sequencing was carried out using PBMCs. Here the CDR3 reads CAWSEILGNTIYF. The CDR3 DNA reads as TGTGCCTGGAGTGAAATACTTGGAAACACCATATATTTT.